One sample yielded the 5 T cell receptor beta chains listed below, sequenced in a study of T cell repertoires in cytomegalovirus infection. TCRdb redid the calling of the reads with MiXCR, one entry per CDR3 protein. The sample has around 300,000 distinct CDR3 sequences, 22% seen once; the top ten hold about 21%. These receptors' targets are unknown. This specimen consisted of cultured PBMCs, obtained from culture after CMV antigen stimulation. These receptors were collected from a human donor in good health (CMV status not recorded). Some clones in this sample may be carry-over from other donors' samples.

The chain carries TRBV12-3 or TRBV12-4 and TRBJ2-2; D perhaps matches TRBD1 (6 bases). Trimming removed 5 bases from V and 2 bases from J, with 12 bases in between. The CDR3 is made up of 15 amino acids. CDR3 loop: CASSDTGINTGELFF. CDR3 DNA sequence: TGTGCCAGCAGTGATACAGGGATCAACACCGGGGAGCTGTTTTTT.

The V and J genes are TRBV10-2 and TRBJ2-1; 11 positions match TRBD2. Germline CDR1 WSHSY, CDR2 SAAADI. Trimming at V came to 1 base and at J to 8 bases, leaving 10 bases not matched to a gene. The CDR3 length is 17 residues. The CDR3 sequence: CASSEFSGRALGYEQFF. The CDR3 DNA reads TGCGCCAGCAGTGAGTTTAGCGGGAGGGCCTTGGGATATGAGCAGTTCTTC.

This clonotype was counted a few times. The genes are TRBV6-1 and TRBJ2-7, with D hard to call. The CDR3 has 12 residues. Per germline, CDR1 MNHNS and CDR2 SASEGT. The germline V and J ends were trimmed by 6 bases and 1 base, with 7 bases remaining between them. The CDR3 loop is CASRRHSYEQYF. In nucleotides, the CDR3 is TGTGCCAGCAGACGCCATTCCTACGAGCAGTACTTC.

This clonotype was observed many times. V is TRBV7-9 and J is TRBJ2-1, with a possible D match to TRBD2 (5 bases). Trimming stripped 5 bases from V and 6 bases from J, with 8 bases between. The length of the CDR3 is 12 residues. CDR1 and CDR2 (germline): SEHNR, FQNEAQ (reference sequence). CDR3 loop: CASSPDFNEQFF. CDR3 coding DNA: TGTGCCAGCAGCCCGGACTTCAATGAGCAGTTCTTC.

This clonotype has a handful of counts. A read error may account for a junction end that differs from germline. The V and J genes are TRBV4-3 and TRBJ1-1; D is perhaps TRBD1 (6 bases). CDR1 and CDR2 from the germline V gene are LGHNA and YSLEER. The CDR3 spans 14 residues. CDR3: CASSQGRGDTKAFF. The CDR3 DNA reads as TGCGCCAGCAGCCAGGGCCGTGGGGACACTAAAGCTTTCTTT.